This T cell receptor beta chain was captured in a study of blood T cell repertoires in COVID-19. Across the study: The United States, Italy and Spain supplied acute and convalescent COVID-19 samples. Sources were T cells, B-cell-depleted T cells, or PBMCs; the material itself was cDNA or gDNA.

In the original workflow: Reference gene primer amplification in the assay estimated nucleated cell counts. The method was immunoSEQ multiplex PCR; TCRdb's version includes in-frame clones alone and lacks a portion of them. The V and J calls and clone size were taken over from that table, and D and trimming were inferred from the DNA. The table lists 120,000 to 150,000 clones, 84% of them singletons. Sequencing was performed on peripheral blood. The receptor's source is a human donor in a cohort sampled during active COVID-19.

The CDR3 DNA reads TGTGCCAGCAGAAATACGGGTCGGACTGAAGCTTTCTTT. It codes for CASRNTGRTEAFF. The V and J genes are TRBV5-8 and TRBJ1-1; no definite D call. Germline loops: CDR1 SGHTS, CDR2 YDEGEE. The CDR3 is 13 residues long. V was shortened by 5 bases and J by 5 bases, with 13 bases between the two germline ends.